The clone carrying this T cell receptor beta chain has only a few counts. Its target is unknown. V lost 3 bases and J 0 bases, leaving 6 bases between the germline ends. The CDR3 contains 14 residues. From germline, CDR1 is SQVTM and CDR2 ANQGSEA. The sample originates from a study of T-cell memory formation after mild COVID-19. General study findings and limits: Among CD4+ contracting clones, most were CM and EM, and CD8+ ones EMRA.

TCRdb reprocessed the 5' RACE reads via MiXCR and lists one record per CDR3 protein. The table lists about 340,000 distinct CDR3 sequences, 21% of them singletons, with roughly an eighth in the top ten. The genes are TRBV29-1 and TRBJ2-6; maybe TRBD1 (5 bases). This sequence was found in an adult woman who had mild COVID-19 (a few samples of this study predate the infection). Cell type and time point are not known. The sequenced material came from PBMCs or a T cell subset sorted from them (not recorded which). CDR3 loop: CSVDRASGANVLTF. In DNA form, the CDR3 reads TGCAGCGTTGACAGGGCCTCTGGGGCCAACGTCCTGACTTTC.